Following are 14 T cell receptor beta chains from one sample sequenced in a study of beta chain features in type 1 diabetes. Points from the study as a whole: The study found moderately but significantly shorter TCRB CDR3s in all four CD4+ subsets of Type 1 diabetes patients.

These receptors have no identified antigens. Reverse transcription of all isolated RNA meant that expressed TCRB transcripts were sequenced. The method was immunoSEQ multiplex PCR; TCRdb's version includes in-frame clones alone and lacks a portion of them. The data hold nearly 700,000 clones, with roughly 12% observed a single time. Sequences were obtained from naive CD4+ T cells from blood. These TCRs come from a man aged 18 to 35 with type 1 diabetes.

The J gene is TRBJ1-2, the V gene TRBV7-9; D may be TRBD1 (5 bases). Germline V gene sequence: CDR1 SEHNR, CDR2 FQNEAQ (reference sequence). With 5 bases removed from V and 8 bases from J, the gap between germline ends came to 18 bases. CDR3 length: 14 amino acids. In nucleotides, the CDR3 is TGTGCCAGCAGCCCGACGGGGGTCGGGAAGGGCTACACCTTC. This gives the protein CASSPTGVGKGYTF.

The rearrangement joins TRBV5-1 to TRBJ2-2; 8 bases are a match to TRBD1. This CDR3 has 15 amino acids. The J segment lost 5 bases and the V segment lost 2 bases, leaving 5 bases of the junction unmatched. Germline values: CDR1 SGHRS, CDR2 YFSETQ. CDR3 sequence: CASSFGTGQTGELFF. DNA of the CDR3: TGCGCCAGCAGCTTCGGGACAGGCCAGACCGGGGAGCTGTTTTTT.

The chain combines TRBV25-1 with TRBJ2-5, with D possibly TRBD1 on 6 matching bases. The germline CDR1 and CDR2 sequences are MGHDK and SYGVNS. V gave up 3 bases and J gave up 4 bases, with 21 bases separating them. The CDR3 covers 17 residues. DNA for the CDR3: TGTGCCAGCAGTGATGGGTATGGTGGGGGCTCCGGAGAGACCCAGTACTTC. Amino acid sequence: CASSDGYGGGSGETQYF. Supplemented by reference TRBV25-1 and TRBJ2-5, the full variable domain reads EADIYQTPRYLVIGTGKKITLECSQTMGHDKMYWYQQDPGMELHLIHYSYGVNSTEKGDLSSESTVSRIRTEHFPLTLESARPSHTSQYLCASSDGYGGGSGETQYFGPGTRLLVL.

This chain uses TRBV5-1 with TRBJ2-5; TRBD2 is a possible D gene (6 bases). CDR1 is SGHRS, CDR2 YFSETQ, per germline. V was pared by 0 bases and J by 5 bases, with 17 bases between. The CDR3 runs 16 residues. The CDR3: CASSLGLARSGETQYF. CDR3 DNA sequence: TGCGCCAGCAGCTTGGGGCTAGCGAGGAGTGGCGAGACCCAGTACTTC.

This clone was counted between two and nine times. The CDR3 loop is CASSEAPTSTDTQYF. The DNA for the CDR3 is TGTGCCAGCAGTGAGGCCCCAACGAGCACAGATACGCAGTATTTT. The chain carries TRBV2 and TRBJ2-3; no definite D call. CDR1 is SNHLY and CDR2 is FYNNEI in the germline V gene. V gave up 3 bases and J gave up 0 bases, with 10 bases separating them. The CDR3 consists of 15 residues.

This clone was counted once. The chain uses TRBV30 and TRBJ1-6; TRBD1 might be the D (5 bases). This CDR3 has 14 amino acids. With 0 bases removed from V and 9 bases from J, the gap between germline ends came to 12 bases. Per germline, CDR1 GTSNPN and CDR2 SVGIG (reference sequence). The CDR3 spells CAWSVGVPGSPLHF. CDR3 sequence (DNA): TGTGCCTGGAGTGTGGGGGTGCCTGGTTCACCCCTCCACTTT.

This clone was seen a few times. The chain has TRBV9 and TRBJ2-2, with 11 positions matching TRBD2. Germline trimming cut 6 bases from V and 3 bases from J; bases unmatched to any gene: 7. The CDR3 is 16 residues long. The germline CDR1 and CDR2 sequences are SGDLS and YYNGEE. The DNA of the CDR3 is TGTGCCAGCACCCTAGCGGGGGGCACATACACCGGGGAGCTGTTTTTT. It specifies CASTLAGGTYTGELFF.

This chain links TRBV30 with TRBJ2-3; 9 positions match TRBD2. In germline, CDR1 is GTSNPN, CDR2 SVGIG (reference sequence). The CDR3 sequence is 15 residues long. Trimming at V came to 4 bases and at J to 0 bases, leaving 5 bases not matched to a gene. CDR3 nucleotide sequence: TGTGCCTGGAACCCAGCGGGGGGTAGCACAGATACGCAGTATTTT. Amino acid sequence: CAWNPAGGSTDTQYF.

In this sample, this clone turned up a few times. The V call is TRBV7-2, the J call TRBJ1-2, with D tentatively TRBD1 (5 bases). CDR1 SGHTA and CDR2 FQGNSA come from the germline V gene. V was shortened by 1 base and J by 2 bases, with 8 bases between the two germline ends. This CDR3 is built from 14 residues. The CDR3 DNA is TGTGCCAGCAGCTTAGACAGGAGGAACTATGGCTACACCTTC. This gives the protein CASSLDRRNYGYTF.

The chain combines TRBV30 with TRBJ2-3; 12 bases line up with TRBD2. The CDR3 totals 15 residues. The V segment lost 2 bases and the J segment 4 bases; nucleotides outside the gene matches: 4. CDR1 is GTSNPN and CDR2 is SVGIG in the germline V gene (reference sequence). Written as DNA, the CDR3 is TGTGCCTGGAGTCTGGGACTAGCGGGTGCAGATACGCAGTATTTT. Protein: CAWSLGLAGADTQYF.

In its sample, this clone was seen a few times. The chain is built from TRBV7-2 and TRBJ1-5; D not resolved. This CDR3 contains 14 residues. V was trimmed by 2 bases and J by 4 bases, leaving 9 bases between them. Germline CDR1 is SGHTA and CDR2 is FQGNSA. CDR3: CASSLSFGNQPQHF. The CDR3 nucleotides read TGTGCCAGCAGCTTATCTTTCGGGAATCAGCCCCAGCATTTT. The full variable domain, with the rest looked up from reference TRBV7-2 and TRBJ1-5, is GAGVSQSPSNKVTEKGKDVELRCDPISGHTALYWYRQSLGQGLEFLIYFQGNSAPDKSGLPSDRFSAERTGGSVSTLTIQRTQQEDSAVYLCASSLSFGNQPQHFGDGTRLSIL.

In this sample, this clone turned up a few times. The DNA of the CDR3 is TGTGCCAGCAGCTTGGACCGGGCGAACACCGGGGAGCTGTTTTTT. It encodes CASSLDRANTGELFF. The V and J genes are TRBV5-4 and TRBJ2-2, with D uncertain. CDR1 SGHNT and CDR2 YYREEE come from the germline V gene (reference sequence). V lost 0 bases and J lost 0, with 6 bases in between. The CDR3 is made up of 15 amino acids.

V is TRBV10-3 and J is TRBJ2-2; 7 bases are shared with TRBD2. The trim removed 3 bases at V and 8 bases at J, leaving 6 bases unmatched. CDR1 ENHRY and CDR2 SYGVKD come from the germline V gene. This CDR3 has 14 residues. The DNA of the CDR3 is TGTGCCATCAGTGATAAGGCTAGCGGAGGGGAGCTGTTTTTT. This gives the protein CAISDKASGGELFF.

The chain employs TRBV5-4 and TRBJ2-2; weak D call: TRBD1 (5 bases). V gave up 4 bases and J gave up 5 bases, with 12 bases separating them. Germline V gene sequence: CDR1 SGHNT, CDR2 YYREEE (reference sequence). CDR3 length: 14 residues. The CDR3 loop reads CASSGQGETGELFF. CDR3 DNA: TGTGCCAGCAGCGGGCAGGGTGAAACCGGGGAGCTGTTTTTT.